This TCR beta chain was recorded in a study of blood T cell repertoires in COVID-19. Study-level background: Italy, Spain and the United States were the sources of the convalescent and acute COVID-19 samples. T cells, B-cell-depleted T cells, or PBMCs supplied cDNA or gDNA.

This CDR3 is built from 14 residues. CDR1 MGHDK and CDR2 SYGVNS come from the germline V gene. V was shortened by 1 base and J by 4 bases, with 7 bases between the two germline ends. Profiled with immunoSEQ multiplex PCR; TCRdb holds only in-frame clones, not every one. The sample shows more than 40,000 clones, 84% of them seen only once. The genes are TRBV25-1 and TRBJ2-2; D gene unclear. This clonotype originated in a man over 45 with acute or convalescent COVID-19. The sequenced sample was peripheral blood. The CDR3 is CASSEFRPTGELFF. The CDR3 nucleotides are TGTGCCAGCAGTGAATTCAGGCCCACCGGGGAGCTGTTTTTT.